The 12 T cell receptor beta chains below were found in one sample sequenced in a study of blood T cells in healthy people across ages. Alongside a J-beta primer mix, a sample-barcoded 5' primer served in a second PCR lasting about 7 to 11 cycles. TCRdb processed the 5' RACE reads anew with MiXCR; each CDR3 protein has one entry. The data show hundreds of thousands of distinct CDR3 sequences, with about 48% seen just once and around 41% held by the top ten. The sequencing sample was made of blood. These receptors all stem from an elderly man in good health.

This clonotype has a handful of counts. The V call is TRBV7-3, the J call TRBJ2-5, with TRBD2 identical over 7 bases. Germline loops: CDR1 SGHTA, CDR2 FQGTGA. This CDR3 contains 15 residues. V was pared by 1 base and J by 11 bases, with 13 bases of the junction left unmatched. The DNA of the CDR3 is TGTGCCAGCAGCTTAAGCGGGGGACCGTACAATGAGCAGTACTTC. Translated, it gives CASSLSGGPYNEQYF.

The V and J genes are TRBV12-3 or TRBV12-4 and TRBJ2-3; no definite D call. V lost 0 bases and J lost 2, with 6 bases in between. This CDR3 spans 14 amino acids. In nucleotides, the CDR3 is TGTGCCAGCAGTTTAGCTTCAGCCACAGATACGCAGTATTTT. Its protein product is CASSLASATDTQYF.

This clonotype was picked up a small number of times. J is TRBJ2-1 and V is TRBV7-6; 11 bases line up with TRBD2. Germline CDR1 is SGHVS and CDR2 is FNYEAQ. Germline trimming cut 3 bases from V and 7 bases from J; bases unmatched to any gene: 11. This CDR3 region has 17 residues. The CDR3 nucleotides are TGTGCCAGCAGCTTTTTTAGCGGGAGGGCCCGACAAAATGAGCAGTTCTTC. Protein: CASSFFSGRARQNEQFF. Variable domain in full (rest from reference TRBV7-6 and TRBJ2-1): GAGVSQSPRYKVTKRGQDVALRCDPISGHVSLYWYRQALGQGPEFLTYFNYEAQQDKSGLPNDRFSAERPEGSISTLTIQRTEQRDSAMYRCASSFFSGRARQNEQFFGPGTRLTVL.

This clonotype was counted only a few times. The V gene is TRBV29-1, the J gene TRBJ2-7; possibly TRBD1 or TRBD2 for D (7 bases each). CDR1 is SQVTM, CDR2 ANQGSEA, per germline. There are 15 residues in the CDR3. V lost 7 bases to trimming and J lost 2 bases, with 21 bases between them. CDR3 protein: CSALGGTDFPYEQYF. CDR3 nucleotides: TGCAGCGCTCTGGGGGGGACAGATTTCCCCTACGAGCAGTACTTC.

The chain recombines TRBV18 with TRBJ2-1, with D tentatively TRBD1 or TRBD2 (5 bases each). There are 14 residues in the CDR3. Germline loops: CDR1 KGHSH, CDR2 LQKENI. V lost 2 bases, J lost 9 bases, and 14 bases lay in between. The CDR3 DNA follows: TGTGCCAGCTCACCATCTTGGGGGAGAGGTGAGCAGTTCTTC. This codes for CASSPSWGRGEQFF.

V is TRBV29-1 and J is TRBJ1-2, with D possibly being TRBD1 (6 bases). The germline V gene has CDR1 SQVTM and CDR2 ANQGSEA. Deletions cut 3 bases from V and 4 bases from J, with 18 bases between. This CDR3 contains 15 residues. CDR3 coding DNA: TGCAGCGTTGATCCGGGCCTCGAAGGGGGCTATGGCTACACCTTC. Encoded protein: CSVDPGLEGGYGYTF.

V is TRBV6-6 and J is TRBJ1-6, with a possible D match to TRBD1 (5 bases). Germline V lookup: CDR1 MNHNY, CDR2 SVGAGI (reference sequence). The CDR3 extends over 15 amino acids. The V gene lost 6 bases and the J gene lost 11 bases, with 20 bases spanning the gap. The CDR3 sequence: CASSRTQGAGAPLHF. The DNA for the CDR3 is TGTGCCAGCAGCCGCACCCAAGGGGCGGGGGCACCCCTCCACTTT.

This sequence joins TRBV20-1 and TRBJ2-5; the match to TRBD1 covers 10 bases. This CDR3 is built from 13 residues. Germline V CDR1 and CDR2: DFQATT, SNEGSKA (reference sequence). V shed 2 bases and J 4 bases; nucleotides not matched to a gene: 1. CDR3 sequence reads: CSARRQGAETQYF. The CDR3, as DNA: TGCAGTGCTAGAAGACAGGGGGCAGAGACCCAGTACTTC.

V and J are TRBV20-1 and TRBJ2-1; a weak D match, TRBD2 (5 bases). CDR1 is DFQATT and CDR2 is SNEGSKA in the germline V gene (reference sequence). Trimming removed 1 base from V and 5 bases from J, with 15 bases in between. This CDR3 region has 15 residues. The CDR3 DNA follows: TGCAGTGCTAGAGGGCCCGCGGCGGGTAACAATGAGCAGTTCTTC. It encodes CSARGPAAGNNEQFF.

J is TRBJ1-1 and V is TRBV6-1; D gene uncertain. The CDR3 is made up of 13 amino acids. V lost 8 bases to trimming and J lost 5 bases, with 15 bases between them. The V gene's germline CDR1 is MNHNS and CDR2 SASEGT. The CDR3 reads CASLEGGRTEAFF. For the CDR3, the DNA is TGTGCCAGCTTGGAGGGAGGAAGGACTGAAGCTTTCTTT.

The chain couples TRBV19 to TRBJ1-5; 9 bases align to TRBD1. Trimming cost V 8 bases and J 3 bases; bases outside gene matches: 8. From germline, CDR1 is LNHDA and CDR2 SQIVND (reference sequence). This CDR3 region has 15 residues. CDR3 nucleotides: TGTGCCAGTGCCGGGACAGGGTATAACAATCAGCCCCAGCATTTT. Encoded protein: CASAGTGYNNQPQHF.

The V gene is TRBV6-5, the J gene TRBJ1-2, with D hard to call. The germline V gene has CDR1 MNHEY and CDR2 SVGAGI. This CDR3 region has 12 residues. Trimming removed 6 bases at V and 8 bases at J, with 13 bases between. DNA of the CDR3: TGTGCCAGCAGAGGGATGGCGGGAGGCTACACCTTC. Encoded protein: CASRGMAGGYTF.